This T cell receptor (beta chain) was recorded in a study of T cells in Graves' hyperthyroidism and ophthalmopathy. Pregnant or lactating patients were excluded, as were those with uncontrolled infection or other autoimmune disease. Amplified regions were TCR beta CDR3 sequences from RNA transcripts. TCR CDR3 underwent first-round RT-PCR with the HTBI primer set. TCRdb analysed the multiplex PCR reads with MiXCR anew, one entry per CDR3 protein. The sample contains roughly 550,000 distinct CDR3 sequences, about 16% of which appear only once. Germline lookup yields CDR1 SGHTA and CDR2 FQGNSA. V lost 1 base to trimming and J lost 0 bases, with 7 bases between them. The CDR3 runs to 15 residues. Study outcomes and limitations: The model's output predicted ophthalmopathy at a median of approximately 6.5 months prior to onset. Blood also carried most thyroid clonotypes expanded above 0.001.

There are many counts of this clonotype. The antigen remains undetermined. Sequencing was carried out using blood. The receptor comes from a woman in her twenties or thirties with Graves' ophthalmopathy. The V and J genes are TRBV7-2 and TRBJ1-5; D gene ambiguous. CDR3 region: CASSLDVNSNQPQHF. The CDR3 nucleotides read TGTGCCAGCAGCTTAGATGTTAATAGCAATCAGCCCCAGCATTTT.